This is a list of T cell receptor beta chains from one sample in a study of T cell responses to AZD1222 COVID-19 vaccine. TCRdb's table, derived via immunoSEQ multiplex PCR, lists solely in-frame clones and lacks some. The top ten clones hold roughly 4.8% of a sample with fewer than 120,000 clones, approximately 85% of them seen once. Specimen: peripheral blood, collected on day 0 of AZD1222 vaccination. These receptors were collected from an adult in good health. The CDR3 runs from the conserved cysteine through the conserved F or W. A D gene is named only where the DNA matches it firmly. Only some rows state a clone size, as once, few, many or a class for expanded clones.

len,j_gene,abundance,d_gene,v_gene,CDR3aa,CDR3nt
12,TRBJ1-2,.,.,TRBV30,CAWSAAGDGYTF,TGTGCCTGGAGTGCGGCAGGGGATGGCTACACCTTC
14,TRBJ2-7,once,.,TRBV5-4,CASSTRGGGVEQYF,TGTGCCAGCAGCACGAGGGGCGGGGGCGTCGAGCAGTACTTC
13,TRBJ1-2,.,TRBD1,TRBV28,CASKTGGPYGYTF,TGTGCCAGCAAGACAGGGGGCCCCTATGGCTACACCTTC
15,TRBJ1-2,.,.,TRBV6-5,CASSYGVTGGEGYTF,TGTGCCAGCAGTTACGGGGTAACGGGGGGAGAGGGCTACACCTTC
14,TRBJ1-3,medium-sized,.,TRBV6-1,CASSEGTTGNTIYF,TGTGCCAGCAGTGAAGGGACTACTGGAAACACCATATATTTT
14,TRBJ2-7,few,TRBD1,TRBV5-1,CASSLATGNYEQYF,TGCGCCAGCAGCTTGGCGACAGGGAACTACGAGCAGTACTTC
15,TRBJ2-2,.,.,TRBV7-2,CASTRVAGANGELFF,TGTGCCAGCACCCGGGTGGCAGGGGCGAACGGGGAGCTGTTTTTT
14,TRBJ1-2,.,TRBD1,TRBV14,CASSQFYRGFGYTF,TGTGCCAGCAGCCAGTTTTACAGGGGGTTTGGCTACACCTTC
17,TRBJ2-3,.,TRBD2,TRBV5-1,CASSYRLAGGTTDTQYF,TGCGCCAGCAGCTACCGACTAGCGGGGGGCACCACAGATACGCAGTATTTT
16,TRBJ2-3,.,TRBD2,TRBV2,CASRKERGPSTDTQYF,TGTGCCAGCAGGAAAGAGCGGGGACCTAGCACAGATACGCAGTATTTT
14,TRBJ2-3,.,.,TRBV7-8,CASSVGTSTDTQYF,TGTGCCAGCAGCGTCGGGACTAGCACAGATACGCAGTATTTT
14,TRBJ2-1,.,TRBD1,TRBV19,CASSTGGRGNEQFF,TGTGCCAGTAGTACAGGGGGTAGAGGCAATGAGCAGTTCTTC
14,TRBJ2-1,.,TRBD2,TRBV29-1,CSVEGTSGYNEQFF,TGCAGCGTTGAAGGGACTAGCGGCTACAATGAGCAGTTCTTC
17,TRBJ2-7,.,TRBD2,TRBV4-1,CASSQDKGSGSSYEQYF,TGCGCCAGCAGCCAAGATAAAGGGAGCGGGAGTTCCTACGAGCAGTACTTC
15,TRBJ1-1,.,TRBD1,TRBV18,CASSRSGTGDTEAFF,TGTGCCAGCTCAAGATCCGGGACAGGGGACACTGAAGCTTTCTTT
16,TRBJ1-5,.,TRBD1,TRBV19,CASSMGQGLSNQPQHF,TGTGCCAGTAGTATGGGACAGGGGTTGAGCAATCAGCCCCAGCATTTT
15,TRBJ1-4,.,.,TRBV27,CASSLSVSNNEKLFF,TGTGCCAGCAGTTTATCGGTCAGCAATAATGAAAAACTGTTTTTT
13,TRBJ2-5,.,.,TRBV5-8,CASSLFVGETQYF,TGTGCCAGCAGCCTCTTCGTGGGGGAGACCCAGTACTTC
13,TRBJ2-5,few,TRBD1,TRBV3-1/TRBV3-2,CASSAGQGLTQYF,TGTGCCAGCAGCGCGGGACAGGGGTTGACCCAGTACTTC
13,TRBJ1-2,.,.,TRBV9,CASNRGSHYGYTF,TGTGCCAGCAATCGGGGTTCTCACTATGGCTACACCTTC
17,TRBJ2-2,once,TRBD2,TRBV11-3,CASSAEPAGANTGELFF,TGTGCCAGCAGCGCCGAACCAGCGGGGGCAAACACCGGGGAGCTGTTTTTT
16,TRBJ2-7,.,TRBD1,TRBV28,CASSRPGDRGSYEQYF,TGTGCCAGCAGCCGTCCCGGGGACAGGGGCTCCTACGAGCAGTACTTC
15,TRBJ1-2,.,.,TRBV7-9,CASSLVVATSYGYTF,TGTGCCAGCAGCTTAGTCGTCGCGACCTCCTATGGCTACACCTTC
15,TRBJ1-1,.,.,TRBV7-2,CASSLEAQGNTEAFF,TGTGCCAGCAGCCTCGAGGCACAGGGGAACACTGAAGCTTTCTTT
16,TRBJ1-2,.,.,TRBV28,CASRDVGGVANYGYTF,TGTGCCAGCAGGGACGTAGGAGGGGTGGCGAACTATGGCTACACCTTC
13,TRBJ1-2,.,.,TRBV28,CASSLSTGYGYTF,TGTGCCAGCAGTTTATCTACAGGGTATGGCTACACCTTC
14,TRBJ1-2,.,TRBD1,TRBV7-2,CASSSQGANYGYTF,TGTGCCAGCAGCTCCCAGGGGGCTAACTATGGCTACACCTTC
16,TRBJ2-3,.,TRBD1,TRBV5-4,CASSLRGRRSTDTQYF,TGTGCCAGCAGCTTAAGGGGGCGTAGGAGCACAGATACGCAGTATTTT
15,TRBJ2-7,few,TRBD1,TRBV15,CATSKGTGETYEQYF,TGTGCCACCAGCAAAGGGACAGGAGAAACCTACGAGCAGTACTTC
15,TRBJ2-1,.,.,TRBV4-3,CASSQESRTDNEQFF,TGCGCCAGCAGCCAAGAAAGCAGGACAGACAATGAGCAGTTCTTC
14,TRBJ1-2,few,TRBD1,TRBV10-2,CASSPGTGNYGYTF,TGCGCCAGCAGCCCCGGGACAGGGAACTATGGCTACACCTTC
11,TRBJ2-3,.,.,TRBV6-5,CATKKTDTQYF,TGTGCCACCAAAAAAACCGATACGCAGTATTTT
10,TRBJ1-1,.,.,TRBV19,CATRGVTAFF,TGTGCCACCCGGGGGGTCACGGCTTTCTTT
18,TRBJ2-3,.,TRBD1,TRBV23-1,CASSHHPDRGQGTDTQYF,TGCGCCAGCAGTCACCACCCGGACAGGGGGCAAGGGACAGATACGCAGTATTTT
14,TRBJ2-1,few,TRBD2,TRBV19,CASSTTSGAHKQFF,TGTGCCAGTAGTACTACTAGCGGGGCCCATAAGCAGTTCTTC
11,TRBJ2-7,.,.,TRBV20-1,CSAVARDEQYF,TGCAGTGCTGTCGCTAGGGACGAGCAGTACTTC
13,TRBJ2-4,.,.,TRBV6-5,CASSRMEGSIQYF,TGTGCCAGCAGTCGGATGGAGGGAAGCATTCAGTACTTC
13,TRBJ2-7,.,TRBD1,TRBV27,CASSLTGRDEQYF,TGTGCCAGCAGCCTGACAGGGCGGGACGAGCAGTACTTC
14,TRBJ2-1,.,.,TRBV15,CATSKEAGSNEQFF,TGTGCCACCAGCAAAGAGGCAGGGTCTAATGAGCAGTTCTTC
16,TRBJ1-6,.,.,TRBV5-1,CASSPSRPRENSPLHF,TGCGCCAGCAGCCCGAGTCGACCCCGGGAGAATTCACCCCTCCACTTT
14,TRBJ1-4,.,.,TRBV2,CASSVLATNEKLFF,TGTGCCAGCAGTGTACTTGCAACTAATGAAAAACTGTTTTTT
14,TRBJ1-1,.,.,TRBV27,CASNKRLDWGEAFF,TGTGCCAGCAACAAACGTTTGGATTGGGGGGAAGCTTTCTTT
16,TRBJ1-4,.,TRBD1,TRBV9,CASSVGPGQRNEKLFF,TGTGCCAGCAGCGTAGGACCGGGACAGCGTAATGAAAAACTGTTTTTT
14,TRBJ1-4,.,TRBD1,TRBV5-1,CASSSGQTRGKLFF,TGCGCCAGCAGCTCGGGACAGACCCGAGGGAAACTGTTTTTT
14,TRBJ1-2,.,.,TRBV7-8,CASSSGANVYGYTF,TGTGCCAGCAGCTCCGGGGCGAACGTTTATGGCTACACCTTC
14,TRBJ1-3,.,.,TRBV4-3,CASSKGGSGNTIYF,TGCGCCAGCAGCAAGGGAGGATCTGGAAACACCATATATTTT
17,TRBJ1-5,.,.,TRBV27,CASSNLQGGYSNQPQHF,TGTGCCAGCAGTAACTTGCAGGGAGGGTATAGCAATCAGCCCCAGCATTTT
14,TRBJ1-2,.,.,TRBV15,CATSRARVDYGYTF,TGTGCCACCAGCAGAGCCAGGGTCGACTATGGCTACACCTTC
18,TRBJ2-3,.,TRBD2,TRBV18,CASSPELAGLAKTDTQYF,TGTGCCAGCTCACCAGAACTCGCGGGACTAGCAAAAACAGATACGCAGTATTTT
14,TRBJ1-1,many,.,TRBV9,CASSETGSATEAFF,TGTGCCAGCAGCGAAACAGGGTCGGCGACTGAAGCTTTCTTT
14,TRBJ2-2,.,.,TRBV2,CASSRVLNTGELFF,TGTGCCAGCAGTCGGGTCCTGAACACCGGGGAGCTGTTTTTT
15,TRBJ2-7,once,TRBD1,TRBV7-8,CASSWDSYRGGEQYF,TGTGCCAGCAGCTGGGATTCTTACAGGGGTGGGGAGCAGTACTTC
15,TRBJ2-7,.,TRBD2,TRBV7-3,CASSLNPSGAYEQYF,TGTGCCAGCAGCTTAAATCCTAGCGGAGCCTACGAGCAGTACTTC
16,TRBJ2-4,few,TRBD1,TRBV6-5,CASSLTGLGAKNIQYF,TGTGCCAGCAGTTTGACAGGGTTGGGAGCCAAAAACATTCAGTACTTC
17,TRBJ1-6,.,TRBD1,TRBV19,CASRGAATGGYNSPLHF,TGTGCCAGTAGAGGAGCGGCGACAGGGGGCTATAATTCACCCCTCCACTTT
16,TRBJ1-4,.,.,TRBV10-1,CASRGGTLATNEKLFF,TGCGCCAGCAGGGGGGGGACTCTTGCAACTAATGAAAAACTGTTTTTT
16,TRBJ1-1,.,.,TRBV28,CASSSPPGGANTEAFF,TGTGCCAGCAGTTCCCCCCCGGGGGGGGCTAACACTGAAGCTTTCTTT
14,TRBJ1-4,once,.,TRBV9,CASSVGGVGEKLFF,TGTGCCAGCAGCGTAGGGGGGGTAGGTGAAAAACTGTTTTTT
15,TRBJ1-5,once,.,TRBV27,CASSRTISGGRQEHF,TGTGCCAGCAGCCGGACCATTTCTGGGGGCCGTCAGGAGCATTTT